A selection of T cell receptor beta chains follows, all from one sample in a study of T cell repertoires in cytomegalovirus infection. Their antigen targets remain unknown. MiXCR was run by TCRdb on the reads, yielding one entry per CDR3 protein. The sample has about 69,000 distinct CDR3 sequences, more than 25% seen once. The starting material was CD8+ T cells from cultured PBMCs, obtained from culture after CMV antigen stimulation. These receptors were collected from a human donor in good health (CMV status not recorded). Some clones in this sample may be carry-over from other donors' samples. Both conserved end residues are part of each CDR3. A D gene is named only where the DNA matches it firmly. The size entry is marked missing in some rows and otherwise reads once, few, many or a size class.

size	V	J	D	length	DNA	CDR3
many	TRBV7-6	TRBJ2-1	NA	15	TGTGCCAGCAGCTCCGCCGGCTCTCCAGGGGATGAGCAGTTCTTC	CASSSAGSPGDEQFF
NA	TRBV12-3/TRBV12-4	TRBJ2-7	TRBD1	13	TGTGCCAGCGGTGCCCCCTACAGGGGCGAGCAGTACTTC	CASGAPYRGEQYF
NA	TRBV20-1	TRBJ1-6	NA	10	TGCAGTGCCACCCAGGGAGGCCTCCACTTT	CSATQGGLHF
NA	TRBV29-1	TRBJ2-1	NA	16	TGCAGCGTTGAAGATCTGGAGGGACAGAGATACAATGAGCAGTTCTTC	CSVEDLEGQRYNEQFF
NA	TRBV5-6	TRBJ2-6	NA	17	TGTGCCAGCAGCTACCCTACAGGGTCCTCTGGGGCCAACGTCCTGACTTTC	CASSYPTGSSGANVLTF
few	TRBV28	TRBJ1-2	TRBD1	17	TGTGCCAGCAGTGTTGGGACAGGGGGATTCCCCTCCTATGGCTACACCTTC	CASSVGTGGFPSYGYTF
few	TRBV6-1	TRBJ2-7	NA	12	TGTGCCAGCAGTGAACGCCCATACGAGCAGTACTTC	CASSERPYEQYF
NA	TRBV2	TRBJ2-3	NA	18	TGTGCCAGCAGTGAATTCGGCCAAAGGGACGGGGGTCCAGATACGCAGTATTTT	CASSEFGQRDGGPDTQYF
many	TRBV4-3	TRBJ2-3	NA	15	TGCGCCAGCAGCCAACTAGGCGTGAGCACAGATACGCAGTATTTT	CASSQLGVSTDTQYF
NA	TRBV6-5	TRBJ2-3	NA	16	TGTGCCAGCAGTTCCCCCAGCAGCGCGTACACAGATACGCAGTATTTT	CASSSPSSAYTDTQYF
many	TRBV7-8	TRBJ1-4	NA	15	TGTGCCAGCAGCCACACCAGCGCAACTAATGAAAAACTGTTTTTT	CASSHTSATNEKLFF
NA	TRBV4-1	TRBJ1-2	TRBD1	17	TGCGCCAGCAGCCAACCCCTTGGGGGCAGGGGGAACTATGGCTACACCTTC	CASSQPLGGRGNYGYTF
NA	TRBV12-3/TRBV12-4	TRBJ1-2	NA	15	TGTGCCAGCAGTTTCACCGGGTCCTCTAACTATGGCTACACCTTC	CASSFTGSSNYGYTF
NA	TRBV11-2	TRBJ2-5	TRBD2	15	TGTGCCAGCAGCGGGGGGACTAGCGGCACGAGGACCCAGTACTTC	CASSGGTSGTRTQYF
NA	TRBV27	TRBJ1-4	NA	12	TGTGCCAGCAGTTCTCCTAATGAAAAACTGTTTTTT	CASSSPNEKLFF
many	TRBV11-2	TRBJ2-1	NA	15	TGTGCCAGCAGCTTAGTGGCAGAAATCGTCAATGAGCAGTTCTTC	CASSLVAEIVNEQFF
NA	TRBV20-1	TRBJ2-2	TRBD1	17	TGCAGTGCTAGAGATCGGGGGGACAGGGGGAACACCGGGGAGCTGTTTTTT	CSARDRGDRGNTGELFF
many	TRBV12-3/TRBV12-4	TRBJ1-5	NA	12	TGTGCCAGCAGTCCAGGACCGCAGCCCCAGCATTTT	CASSPGPQPQHF
many	TRBV7-9	TRBJ1-1	NA	16	TGTGCCAGCAGCCTCCAAGGAGGAGGGGGGAACACTGAAGCTTTCTTT	CASSLQGGGGNTEAFF
many	TRBV19	TRBJ2-2	TRBD2	16	TGTGCCTGCTCCTCCCTGGTCGCGGGAGAGGGCGGGGAGCTGTTTTTT	CACSSLVAGEGGELFF
NA	TRBV7-9	TRBJ1-1	NA	15	TGTGCCAGCAGCCCTATCGGAATTGGGGAGACTGAAGCTTTCTTT	CASSPIGIGETEAFF
few	TRBV27	TRBJ2-1	TRBD2	16	TGTGCCAGCAGACGCCCGGGACTAGCGGGGGTTATTGAGCAGTTCTTC	CASRRPGLAGVIEQFF
NA	TRBV28	TRBJ1-5	NA	15	TGTGCCAGCAGTTTATTTGGGGCTAGCAATCAGCCCCAGCATTTT	CASSLFGASNQPQHF
few	TRBV7-8	TRBJ2-3	NA	14	TGTGCCAGCAGTTCCCCAGGGGGCACAGATACGCAGTATTTT	CASSSPGGTDTQYF
NA	TRBV20-1	TRBJ1-5	NA	16	TGCAGTGCCAAAGGAGGGGCAATTTTAAGCAATCAGCCCCAGCATTTT	CSAKGGAILSNQPQHF
NA	TRBV9	TRBJ2-5	TRBD2	16	TGTGCCAGCAGCGTAGGACTAGCGGCCCTCCGGGAGACCCAGTACTTC	CASSVGLAALRETQYF
NA	TRBV30	TRBJ2-3	NA	11	TGTGCCTGGAGTCGGACAGATACGCAGTATTTT	CAWSRTDTQYF
NA	TRBV27	TRBJ1-2	NA	15	TGTGCCAGCAGAAGTGACGTACTTTCTAACTATGGCTACACCTTC	CASRSDVLSNYGYTF
NA	TRBV2	TRBJ1-2	TRBD1	15	TGTGCCAGCAGTGGCCGGGACAGGGATGTTCGGGGCTACACCTTC	CASSGRDRDVRGYTF
many	TRBV7-3	TRBJ2-3	TRBD1	14	TGTGCCAGCAGCTTAAGCGACAGGGGAGATACGCAGTATTTT	CASSLSDRGDTQYF
NA	TRBV15	TRBJ2-7	NA	13	TGTGCCACCAGCAGCCCCGACAGCTACGAGCAGTACTTC	CATSSPDSYEQYF
few	TRBV15	TRBJ2-3	TRBD1	15	TGTGCCACCAGCAGAGGTTCAGGGGGCGGGGATACGCAGTATTTT	CATSRGSGGGDTQYF
NA	TRBV6-2/TRBV6-3	TRBJ2-7	TRBD2	16	TGTGCCAGCAGTACGAGGACTAGCGGGAGCTGGTACGAGCAGTACTTC	CASSTRTSGSWYEQYF
NA	TRBV19	TRBJ1-4	NA	16	TGTGCCAGTACAGAGGGGTCCACGGGGGCTTATGAAAAACTGTTTTTT	CASTEGSTGAYEKLFF
few	TRBV11-3	TRBJ2-1	NA	14	TGTGCCAGCAGCCTCATGGGCTCCTACAATGAGCAGTTCTTC	CASSLMGSYNEQFF
few	TRBV12-3/TRBV12-4	TRBJ2-2	TRBD2	16	TGTGCCAGCAGTTCGACTAGCGGGTCGAACACCGGGGAGCTGTTTTTT	CASSSTSGSNTGELFF
few	TRBV6-5	TRBJ2-3	TRBD2	16	TGTGCCAGCAGACCGACTAGCGGAAACCTGGAGGATACGCAGTATTTT	CASRPTSGNLEDTQYF
NA	TRBV6-2/TRBV6-3	TRBJ2-7	TRBD1	12	TGTGCCAGCAGTTACTTAGGGGGCGCGTCGTACTTC	CASSYLGGASYF
many	TRBV27	TRBJ2-7	NA	14	TGTGCCAGCAGCTCCCCGGGTAGACCTCACGAGCAGTACTTC	CASSSPGRPHEQYF
NA	TRBV18	TRBJ2-3	TRBD2	16	TGTGCCAGCTCACCACTACTAGCGGGGGACACAGATACGCAGTATTTT	CASSPLLAGDTDTQYF
many	TRBV5-6	TRBJ1-2	TRBD1	15	TGTGCCAGCAGCAGTAAGGGACAGGGGGCAAGTGGCTACACCTTC	CASSSKGQGASGYTF
NA	TRBV30	TRBJ1-6	NA	13	TGTGCCTGGGTGGGGTCCTATAATTCACCCCTCCACTTT	CAWVGSYNSPLHF
NA	TRBV4-3	TRBJ1-1	NA	14	TGCGCCAGCAGCCAAGAAACAGGGCATGGTGAAGCTTTCTTT	CASSQETGHGEAFF
many	TRBV7-8	TRBJ2-3	NA	17	TGTGCCAGCAGCTTTCGACAGACAAGCACGGGCACAGATACGCAGTATTTT	CASSFRQTSTGTDTQYF